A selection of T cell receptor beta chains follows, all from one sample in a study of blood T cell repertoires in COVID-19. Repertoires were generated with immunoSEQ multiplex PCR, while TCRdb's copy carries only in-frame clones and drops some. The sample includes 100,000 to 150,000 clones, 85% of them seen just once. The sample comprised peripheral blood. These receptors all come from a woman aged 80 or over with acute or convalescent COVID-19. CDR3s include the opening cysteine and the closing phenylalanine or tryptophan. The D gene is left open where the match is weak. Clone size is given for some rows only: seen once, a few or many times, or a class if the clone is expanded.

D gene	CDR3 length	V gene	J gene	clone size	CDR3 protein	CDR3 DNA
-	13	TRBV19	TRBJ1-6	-	CASSWALNSPLHF	TGTGCCAGTAGCTGGGCCCTCAATTCACCCCTCCACTTT
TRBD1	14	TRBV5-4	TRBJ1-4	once	CASSPGTANEKLFF	TGTGCCAGCAGCCCGGGGACAGCTAATGAAAAACTGTTTTTT
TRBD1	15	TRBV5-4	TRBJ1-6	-	CASSPRQGTNSPLHF	TGTGCCAGCAGCCCTCGACAGGGGACTAATTCACCCCTCCACTTT
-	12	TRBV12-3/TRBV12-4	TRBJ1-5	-	CASSPRSQPQHF	TGTGCCAGCAGTCCCCGTAGTCAGCCCCAGCATTTT
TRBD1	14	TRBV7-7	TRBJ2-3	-	CASSLGTGTDTQYF	TGTGCCAGCAGCTTAGGGACAGGGACAGATACGCAGTATTTT
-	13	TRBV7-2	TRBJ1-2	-	CASSLGAYEGYTF	TGTGCCAGCAGCTTAGGCGCCTATGAGGGCTACACCTTC
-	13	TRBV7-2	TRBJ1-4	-	CASSAGPGRKLFF	TGTGCCAGCAGCGCAGGCCCAGGGCGAAAACTGTTTTTT
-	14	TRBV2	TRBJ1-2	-	CASSGQIRGGGYTF	TGTGCCAGCAGCGGGCAGATCCGAGGGGGTGGCTACACCTTC
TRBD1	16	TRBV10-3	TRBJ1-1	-	CAISGSRGQVNTEAFF	TGTGCCATCAGTGGCTCCCGTGGACAGGTGAACACTGAAGCTTTCTTT
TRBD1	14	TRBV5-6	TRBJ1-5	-	CASSLGTENQPQHF	TGTGCCAGCAGCTTAGGGACAGAGAATCAGCCCCAGCATTTT
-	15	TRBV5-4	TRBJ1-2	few	CASSLAAQTGSGYTF	TGTGCCAGCAGCTTGGCCGCCCAAACGGGGTCTGGCTACACCTTC
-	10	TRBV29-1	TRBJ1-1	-	CSVLGEVAFF	TGCAGCGTTTTAGGGGAAGTAGCTTTCTTT
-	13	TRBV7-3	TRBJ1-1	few	CASSLVMNTEAFF	TGTGCCAGCAGCTTAGTAATGAACACTGAAGCTTTCTTT
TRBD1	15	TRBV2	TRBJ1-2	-	CASRENRGIWYGYTF	TGTGCCAGCAGGGAAAACAGGGGAATATGGTATGGCTACACCTTC
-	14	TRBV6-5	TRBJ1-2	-	CASTGQGMARGYTF	TGTGCCAGCACTGGGCAGGGGATGGCGCGGGGCTACACCTTC
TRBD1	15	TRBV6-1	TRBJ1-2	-	CASSEAFGQGYGYTF	TGTGCCAGCAGTGAAGCATTCGGACAGGGTTATGGCTACACCTTC
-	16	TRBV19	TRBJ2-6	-	CASSITGRAGANVLTF	TGTGCCAGTAGTATCACTGGCCGGGCTGGGGCCAACGTCCTGACTTTC
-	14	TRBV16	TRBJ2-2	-	CASSQLLDTGELFF	TGTGCCAGCAGCCAGTTATTAGACACCGGGGAGCTGTTTTTT
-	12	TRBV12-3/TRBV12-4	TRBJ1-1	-	CASSYGPTEAFF	TGTGCCAGCAGTTACGGTCCCACTGAAGCTTTCTTT
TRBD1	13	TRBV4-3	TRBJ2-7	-	CASSQGQFHEQYF	TGCGCCAGCAGCCAGGGACAGTTCCACGAGCAGTACTTC
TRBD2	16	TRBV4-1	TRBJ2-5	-	CASSQVSGGAAETQYF	TGCGCCAGCAGCCAAGTTAGCGGGGGGGCCGCGGAGACCCAGTACTTC
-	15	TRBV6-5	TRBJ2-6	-	CASSLQSTGANVLTF	TGTGCCAGCAGTCTACAGTCTACTGGGGCCAACGTCCTGACTTTC
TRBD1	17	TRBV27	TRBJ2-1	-	CASSPVAGQGASNEQFF	TGTGCCAGCAGTCCCGTCGCCGGACAGGGGGCTTCTAATGAGCAGTTCTTC
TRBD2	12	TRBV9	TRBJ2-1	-	CASTRGGDEQFF	TGTGCCAGCACCCGGGGGGGGGATGAGCAGTTCTTC
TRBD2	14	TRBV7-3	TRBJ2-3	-	CASSRGGSTDTQYF	TGTGCCAGCAGCCGGGGGGGCAGCACAGATACGCAGTATTTT
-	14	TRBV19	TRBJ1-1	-	CASRAGASNTEAFF	TGTGCCAGTAGAGCAGGGGCCTCGAACACTGAAGCTTTCTTT
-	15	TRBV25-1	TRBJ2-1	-	CASSGRGISYNEQFF	TGTGCCAGCAGTGGGCGGGGTATCTCCTACAATGAGCAGTTCTTC
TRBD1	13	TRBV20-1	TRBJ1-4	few	CSASRQGYEKLFF	TGCAGTGCTAGTCGACAGGGATATGAAAAACTGTTTTTT
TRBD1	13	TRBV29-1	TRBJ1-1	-	CSGLTGMNTEAFF	TGCAGCGGACTGACAGGGATGAACACTGAAGCTTTCTTT
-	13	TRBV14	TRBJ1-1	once	CASSQESSTEAFF	TGTGCCAGCAGCCAAGAATCGAGCACTGAAGCTTTCTTT
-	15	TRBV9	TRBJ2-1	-	CASSVSAGAMIEQFF	TGTGCCAGCAGCGTATCGGCGGGGGCCATGATTGAGCAGTTCTTC
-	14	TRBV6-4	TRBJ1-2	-	CASSEQGVGYGYTF	TGTGCCAGCAGTGAACAGGGAGTGGGCTATGGCTACACCTTC